This TCR beta chain was profiled in a study of cytotoxic CD8 clonotypes in ibrutinib-treated CLL. With sequencing, the targeted depth ranged from 1 in 200,000 to 1 in 1 million T cells. TCRdb's copy holds only in-frame clones and misses some; the assay was immunoSEQ multiplex PCR. This table holds approximately 130,000 clones, around four fifths found once. Findings and limits, study-wide: Clonality increased at ibrutinib response, then returned toward baseline at progression. At baseline, clonality was higher than in age-matched healthy donors and correlated with CD8+ counts.

Roughly 1.9 micrograms of genomic DNA (from cryopreserved PBMCs) were used for TCR beta libraries. Comment on this clone: Its antigen is still unknown.

The length of the CDR3 is 15 residues. From germline, CDR1 is MDHEN and CDR2 SYDVKM. V was pared by 6 bases and J by 4 bases, with 13 bases between. Sequenced here: PBMCs, sampled after 24 months of ibrutinib treatment. The V call is TRBV28, the J call TRBJ1-6; D possibly corresponds to TRBD1 (6 bases). The receptor was derived from a human donor with chronic lymphocytic leukemia. The DNA for the CDR3 is TGTGCCAGCAGGATGAACAGGGTGTATAATTCACCCCTCCACTTT. Its translation is CASRMNRVYNSPLHF.